One TCR beta chain is described in this entry. The ends were cut back, 0 bases at V and 2 bases at J, with 11 bases in the middle. CDR1 and CDR2 from the germline V gene are LNHDA and SQIVND (reference sequence). This CDR3 is built from 15 residues. The sample originates from a study of tumor-infiltrating lymphocytes in localized non-small cell lung cancer. Generated by immunoSEQ multiplex PCR, the TCRdb table keeps only in-frame clones and is missing some. The data hold 27,000 or so clones, with 80% to 90% observed a single time. What was sequenced was lung tumor tissue. The gene calls are TRBV19 and TRBJ2-7; a possible D gene is TRBD1 (6 bases). This TCR derives from a human donor with non-small cell lung cancer. The DNA for the CDR3 is TGTGCCAGTAGTATAGACCTCAGGACAGCCTACGAGCAGTACTTC. It translates to CASSIDLRTAYEQYF.